This T cell receptor (beta chain) was recorded in a study of blood T cell repertoires in COVID-19. In the study overall: Spain, Italy and the United States supplied samples that represented acute and convalescent COVID-19. PBMCs, B-cell-depleted T cells, or T cells provided the cDNA or gDNA that made up the material.

Authors' methods: Counts of nucleated cells, estimated from reference gene primer amplification, were obtained. Generated by immunoSEQ multiplex PCR, the TCRdb table keeps only in-frame clones and is missing some. V and J calls and clone size are as listed in that table; D and trimming were resolved from the DNA. The data hold approximately 250,000 clones, with around four fifths observed a single time. Unmatched junction bases numbered 4, after V lost 3 bases and J lost 4 bases. The CDR3 has 14 amino acids. CDR1 and CDR2 from the germline V gene are LNHDA and SQIVND (reference sequence). The chain recombines TRBV19 with TRBJ2-7; 9 nucleotides align to TRBD1. This receptor was identified in a man aged 60-69 years who had recovered from COVID-19. The source material was peripheral blood. Written as DNA, the CDR3 is TGTGCCAGTAGTATTCGACAGGGGGAGTACGAGCAGTACTTC. It encodes CASSIRQGEYEQYF.